The sequence of this T cell receptor (beta chain) was determined in a study of T cells in Graves' hyperthyroidism and ophthalmopathy. Regions amplified from RNA transcripts were the TCR beta CDR3 regions. RT-PCR in the first round (using the HTBI primer set) targeted the TCR CDR3. Each CDR3 protein is one row after TCRdb ran MiXCR on the multiplex PCR reads. This table holds around 600,000 distinct CDR3 sequences, approximately 42% found once. Germline V lookup: CDR1 LNHNV, CDR2 YYDKDF (reference sequence). Deletions cut 0 bases from V and 6 bases from J, with 14 bases between. The CDR3 is 15 residues long.

Material for sequencing was peripheral blood or thyroid tissue (not recorded which). The TCR comes from an adult man with Graves' disease, either hyperthyroidism or ophthalmopathy (not recorded which). The chain links TRBV15 to TRBJ1-1; D unresolved. This CDR3 reads CATSRDPRHGAEAFF. The CDR3 coding sequence is TGTGCCACCAGCAGAGATCCCAGACACGGTGCTGAAGCTTTCTTT.